Below, 18 T cell receptor beta chains from the same sample are listed, as sequenced in a study of T cell repertoires in cytomegalovirus infection. In TCRdb, the reads were re-called with MiXCR into one record per CDR3 protein. Seen here are 450,000 to 600,000 distinct CDR3 sequences, around 10% observed once, and the top ten hold about a tenth. The sample comprised PBMCs. The source is a human donor in good health (CMV status not recorded). Some clones in this sample may be carry-over from other donors' samples.

Many counts were recorded for this clonotype. The V gene is TRBV27, the J gene TRBJ1-2; a weak D match, TRBD1 (5 bases). V was shortened by 0 bases and J by 6 bases, with 14 bases between the two germline ends. Germline CDR1 and CDR2: MNHEY and SMNVEV (reference sequence). This CDR3 region has 15 residues. CDR3 amino acids: CASSLSIRENNGYTF. The CDR3 nucleotides read TGTGCCAGCAGTTTATCGATCAGGGAGAACAATGGCTACACCTTC.

This clonotype has only a few counts. The rearrangement links TRBV14 to TRBJ2-2; possible D gene TRBD2, 7 bases. The germline V gene has CDR1 SGHDN and CDR2 FVKESK. The CDR3 is 16 amino acids. The V end lost 0 bases, the J end lost 0 bases, and 8 bases lay between the germline ends. As DNA, the CDR3 is TGTGCCAGCAGCCAAGAGGGGGGGCCGAACACCGGGGAGCTGTTTTTT. Amino acid sequence: CASSQEGGPNTGELFF.

The J gene is TRBJ2-5, the V gene TRBV25-1; TRBD1 or TRBD2 may be the D gene (5 bases each). The ends were cut back, 4 bases at V and 7 bases at J, with 13 bases in the middle. CDR1 and CDR2 (germline): MGHDK, SYGVNS. The CDR3 spans 13 residues. The CDR3 loop reads CASSVPGPGTQYF. The DNA of the CDR3 is TGTGCCAGCAGTGTCCCGGGGCCAGGGACCCAGTACTTC.

This clonotype was observed a handful of times. The DNA of the CDR3 is TGTGCCAGCTCCCCTGAGGGGTATACTGAAGCTTTCTTT. Translated, it gives CASSPEGYTEAFF. This rearrangement joins TRBV7-9 to TRBJ1-1, with D possibly being TRBD1 (5 bases). The germline V and J ends were trimmed by 8 bases and 5 bases, with 15 bases remaining between them. Per germline, CDR1 SEHNR and CDR2 FQNEAQ (reference sequence). CDR3 length equals 13 residues.

This clonotype was observed many times. The chain employs TRBV19 and TRBJ2-6; D possibly uses TRBD1 or TRBD2 (5 bases each). CDR1 is LNHDA, CDR2 SQIVND, per germline (reference sequence). V was shortened by 7 bases and J by 2 bases, with 15 bases between the two germline ends. CDR3 length: 16 amino acids. CDR3 protein: CASTLRRGAGANVLTF. For the CDR3, the DNA is TGTGCCAGTACCCTGAGGAGAGGGGCTGGGGCCAACGTCCTGACTTTC.

This clonotype showed up many times. The chain uses TRBV12-3 or TRBV12-4 and TRBJ2-2, with D perhaps matching TRBD2 (5 bases). CDR3 length: 14 residues. The V and J ends lost 4 bases and 5 bases respectively, with 11 bases between them. The CDR3: CASSWSSGTGELFF. The DNA for the CDR3 is TGTGCCAGCAGTTGGAGTTCGGGGACCGGGGAGCTGTTTTTT.

This clonotype was seen ten or more times. The chain couples TRBV6-1 to TRBJ2-1; TRBD2 aligns across 9 bases. The CDR3 has 16 residues. The junction had 6 bases not matched to a gene; V was cut back by 2 bases and J by 4 bases. Germline lookup yields CDR1 MNHNS and CDR2 SASEGT. Here the CDR3 reads CASSEKISGSYNEQFF. The DNA of the CDR3 is TGTGCCAGCAGTGAAAAAATTAGCGGGAGTTACAATGAGCAGTTCTTC.

This clonotype has more than one count but fewer than ten. The rearrangement links TRBV29-1 to TRBJ1-1; weak D call: TRBD1 (5 bases). The CDR3 contains 13 residues. Germline lookup yields CDR1 SQVTM and CDR2 ANQGSEA. Trimming pared 6 bases from V and 3 bases from J, leaving 14 bases between. The CDR3: CSVRTLGDTEAFF. DNA of the CDR3: TGCAGCGTGCGAACCTTGGGGGACACTGAAGCTTTCTTT.

The table lists this clonotype with many counts. This rearrangement joins TRBV6-5 to TRBJ2-1; D call uncertain. CDR1 MNHEY and CDR2 SVGAGI come from the germline V gene. The CDR3 is made up of 14 amino acids. V lost 0 bases, J lost 4 bases, and 7 bases lay in between. CDR3 coding DNA: TGTGCCAGCAGTTACTCGACGGCTTACAATGAGCAGTTCTTC. Translated: CASSYSTAYNEQFF.

This clonotype was seen repeatedly, ten times or more. The J gene is TRBJ1-3, the V gene TRBV11-3; no firm D call. Germline V CDR1 and CDR2: SGHNT, YENEEA. The CDR3 contains 14 residues. The V end lost 4 bases, the J end lost 4 bases, and 11 bases lay between the germline ends. CDR3 DNA sequence: TGTGCCAGCAGCTCTGGAGAGCTGGGAAACACCATATATTTT. Encoded protein: CASSSGELGNTIYF.

This clonotype appeared a few times. The chain combines TRBV15 with TRBJ2-3; the D is unclear. V was shortened by 1 base and J by 2 bases, with 4 bases between the two germline ends. The germline V gene encodes CDR1 LNHNV and CDR2 YYDKDF (reference sequence). The CDR3 extends over 13 amino acids. CDR3 in amino acids: CATSRAHTDTQYF. In DNA form, the CDR3 reads TGTGCCACCAGCAGAGCCCACACAGATACGCAGTATTTT.

This clonotype was detected many times. J is TRBJ1-5 and V is TRBV6-2 or TRBV6-3, with 7 bases lining up with TRBD1. The ends lost 2 bases at V and 2 bases at J; junction bases unmatched: 6. CDR3 length: 16 residues. Per germline, CDR1 MNHEY and CDR2 SVGEGT. DNA for the CDR3: TGTGCCAGCAGTTACGACAGGGCCCGCCGCAATCAGCCCCAGCATTTT. As protein: CASSYDRARRNQPQHF.

This clonotype came up a few times. The rearrangement uses TRBV19 and TRBJ2-7; 8 bases line up with TRBD1. Germline CDR1 and CDR2: LNHDA and SQIVND (reference sequence). After removal of 4 bases from V and 0 bases from J, the junction contained 5 bases not matched to a gene. CDR3 length equals 15 residues. The DNA of the CDR3 is TGTGCCAGTAGTACTAGACAGGGGAACTCCTACGAGCAGTACTTC. It specifies CASSTRQGNSYEQYF.

This clonotype was detected many times. The V gene is TRBV12-3 or TRBV12-4, the J gene TRBJ2-1; TRBD2 aligns across 12 bases. The CDR3 covers 14 residues. Losses at the gene ends were 6 bases for V and 8 bases for J; bases not matched to a gene: 5. The CDR3 sequence: CASSLTSGSYEQFF. In nucleotides, the CDR3 is TGTGCCAGCAGCTTGACTAGCGGGAGTTATGAGCAGTTCTTC.

The V gene is TRBV3-1, the J gene TRBJ2-7; D is ambiguous. The CDR3 runs 12 residues. Per the germline V gene, CDR1 is LGHDT and CDR2 is YNNKEL (reference sequence). V was clipped by 0 bases and J by 7 bases, with 7 bases between them. CDR3 in DNA: TGTGCCAGCAGCCAAGAGTTTCGGGAGCAGTACTTC. Protein: CASSQEFREQYF.

In its sample, this clonotype was seen a few times. The V gene is TRBV10-3, the J gene TRBJ1-1; 9 positions agree with TRBD1. The trim removed 0 bases at V and 11 bases at J, leaving 13 bases unmatched. CDR3 length equals 16 residues. Germline V gene lookup returns CDR1 ENHRY and CDR2 SYGVKD. CDR3 coding DNA: TGTGCCATCAGTGAGTCGGATGGACAGGGGAGGATCGAGGCTTTCTTT. Its protein is CAISESDGQGRIEAFF.

This chain uses TRBV7-6 with TRBJ2-5; D unresolved. V gave up 3 bases and J gave up 5 bases, with 10 bases separating them. The CDR3 is made up of 13 amino acids. CDR1 and CDR2 from the germline V gene are SGHVS and FNYEAQ. CDR3 sequence reads: CASSLLSSETQYF. The DNA for the CDR3 is TGTGCCAGCAGCTTGTTGTCTTCGGAGACCCAGTACTTC. Supplemented by reference TRBV7-6 and TRBJ2-5, the full variable domain reads GAGVSQSPRYKVTKRGQDVALRCDPISGHVSLYWYRQALGQGPEFLTYFNYEAQQDKSGLPNDRFSAERPEGSISTLTIQRTEQRDSAMYRCASSLLSSETQYFGPGTRLLVL.

The chain carries TRBV27 and TRBJ2-7, with 10 bases lining up with TRBD2. Germline CDR1 reads MNHEY; CDR2 reads SMNVEV (reference sequence). This CDR3 contains 16 residues. Trimming at V came to 5 bases and at J to 2 bases, leaving 9 bases not matched to a gene. The CDR3 sequence: CASSPSSGSIPYEQYF. CDR3 in DNA: TGTGCCAGCAGTCCTTCTAGCGGGAGTATTCCCTACGAGCAGTACTTC.